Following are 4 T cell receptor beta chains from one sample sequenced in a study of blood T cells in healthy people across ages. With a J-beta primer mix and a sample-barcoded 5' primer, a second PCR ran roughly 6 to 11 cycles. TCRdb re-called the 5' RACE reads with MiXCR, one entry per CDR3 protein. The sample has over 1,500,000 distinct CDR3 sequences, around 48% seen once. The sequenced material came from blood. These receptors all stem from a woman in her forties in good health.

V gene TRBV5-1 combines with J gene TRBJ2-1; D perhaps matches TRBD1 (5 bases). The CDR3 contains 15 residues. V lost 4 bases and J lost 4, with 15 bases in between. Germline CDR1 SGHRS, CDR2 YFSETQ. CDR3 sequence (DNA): TGCGCCAGCAGCGGGGATCAGGGTCCTTACAATGAGCAGTTCTTC. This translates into CASSGDQGPYNEQFF.

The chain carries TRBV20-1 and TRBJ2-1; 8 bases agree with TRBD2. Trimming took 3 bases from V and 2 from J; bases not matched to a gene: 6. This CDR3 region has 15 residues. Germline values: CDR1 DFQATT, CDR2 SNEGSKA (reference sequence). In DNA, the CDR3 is TGCAGTGCTAGGGGAGGACTAGCCCCCTACAATGAGCAGTTCTTC. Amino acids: CSARGGLAPYNEQFF.

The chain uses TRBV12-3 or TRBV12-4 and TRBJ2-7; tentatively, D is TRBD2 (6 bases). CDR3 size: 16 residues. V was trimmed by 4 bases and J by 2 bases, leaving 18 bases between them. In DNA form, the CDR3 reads TGTGCCAGCAGTTCCCCCGGGACTCCAGGACCCTACGAGCAGTACTTC. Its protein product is CASSSPGTPGPYEQYF.

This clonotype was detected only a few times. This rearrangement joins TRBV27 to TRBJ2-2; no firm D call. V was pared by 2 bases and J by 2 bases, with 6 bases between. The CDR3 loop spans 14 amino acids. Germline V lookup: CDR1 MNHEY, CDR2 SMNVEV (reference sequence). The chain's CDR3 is CASSLGPNTGELFF. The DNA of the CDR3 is TGTGCCAGCAGTTTAGGGCCTAACACCGGGGAGCTGTTTTTT.